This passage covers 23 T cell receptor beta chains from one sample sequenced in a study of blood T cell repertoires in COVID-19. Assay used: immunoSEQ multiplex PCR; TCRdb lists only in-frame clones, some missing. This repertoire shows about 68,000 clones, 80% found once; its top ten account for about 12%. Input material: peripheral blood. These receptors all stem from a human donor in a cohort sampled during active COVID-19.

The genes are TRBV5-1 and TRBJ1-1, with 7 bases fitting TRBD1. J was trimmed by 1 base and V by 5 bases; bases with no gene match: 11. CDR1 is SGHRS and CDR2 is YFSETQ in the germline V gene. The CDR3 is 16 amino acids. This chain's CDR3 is CASRTGTVGGNTEAFF. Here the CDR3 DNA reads TGCGCCAGCAGGACAGGGACGGTAGGGGGGAACACTGAAGCTTTCTTT.

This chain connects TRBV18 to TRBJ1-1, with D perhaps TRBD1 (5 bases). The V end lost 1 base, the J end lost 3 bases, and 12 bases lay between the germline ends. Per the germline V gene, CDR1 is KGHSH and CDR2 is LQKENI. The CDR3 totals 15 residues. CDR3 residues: CASSPQGLGDTEAFF. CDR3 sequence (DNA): TGTGCCAGCTCACCACAGGGGCTAGGGGACACTGAAGCTTTCTTT. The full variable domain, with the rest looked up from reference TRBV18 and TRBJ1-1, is NAGVMQNPRHLVRRRGQEARLRCSPMKGHSHVYWYRQLPEEGLKFMVYLQKENIIDESGMPKERFSAEFPKEGPSILRIQQVVRGDSAAYFCASSPQGLGDTEAFFGQGTRLTVV.

This chain's CDR3 is CASSLDMGGSKNIQYF. The CDR3 DNA reads TGCGCCAGCAGCTTGGATATGGGAGGATCAAAAAACATTCAGTACTTC. V and J are TRBV5-1 and TRBJ2-4; TRBD2 is a possible D gene (6 bases). In germline, CDR1 is SGHRS, CDR2 YFSETQ. CDR3 length: 16 residues. V lost 0 bases and J lost 4, with 14 bases in between. The entire variable domain, with the rest obtained from reference TRBV5-1 and TRBJ2-4, is as follows: KAGVTQTPRYLIKTRGQQVTLSCSPISGHRSVSWYQQTPGQGLQFLFEYFSETQRNKGNFPGRFSGRQFSNSRSEMNVSTLELGDSALYLCASSLDMGGSKNIQYFGAGTRLSVL.

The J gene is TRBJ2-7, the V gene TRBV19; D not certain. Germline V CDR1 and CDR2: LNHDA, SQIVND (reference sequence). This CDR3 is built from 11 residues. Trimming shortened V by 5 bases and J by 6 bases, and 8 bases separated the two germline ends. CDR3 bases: TGTGCCAGTAGTGGCCGTTCCGAGCAGTACTTC. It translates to CASSGRSEQYF. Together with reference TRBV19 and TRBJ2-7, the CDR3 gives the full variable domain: DGGITQSPKYLFRKEGQNVTLSCEQNLNHDAMYWYRQDPGQGLRLIYYSQIVNDFQKGDIAEGYSVSREKKESFPLTVTSAQKNPTAFYLCASSGRSEQYFGPGTRLTVT.

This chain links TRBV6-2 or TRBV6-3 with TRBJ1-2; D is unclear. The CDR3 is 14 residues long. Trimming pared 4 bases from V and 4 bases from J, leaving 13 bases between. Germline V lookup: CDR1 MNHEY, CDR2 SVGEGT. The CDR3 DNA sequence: TGTGCCAGCAGTTCCGCCGGTGAACCCTATGGCTACACCTTC. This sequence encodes CASSSAGEPYGYTF.

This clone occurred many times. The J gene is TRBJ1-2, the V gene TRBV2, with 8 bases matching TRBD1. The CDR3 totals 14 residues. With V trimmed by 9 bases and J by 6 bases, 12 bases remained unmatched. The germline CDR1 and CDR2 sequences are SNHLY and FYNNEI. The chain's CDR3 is CARKGQGATHGYTF. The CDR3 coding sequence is TGTGCCAGAAAGGGGCAGGGGGCGACCCATGGCTACACCTTC.

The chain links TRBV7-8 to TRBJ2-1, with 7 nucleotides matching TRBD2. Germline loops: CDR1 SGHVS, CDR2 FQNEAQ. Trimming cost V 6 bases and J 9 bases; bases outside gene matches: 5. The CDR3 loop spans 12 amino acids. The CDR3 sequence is CASSSAGLEQFF. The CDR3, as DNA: TGTGCCAGCAGTTCAGCGGGGCTTGAGCAGTTCTTC.

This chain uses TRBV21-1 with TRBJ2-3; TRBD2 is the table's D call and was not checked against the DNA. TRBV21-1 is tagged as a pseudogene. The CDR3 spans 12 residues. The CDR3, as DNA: TGTGCCAGCAGGAGGAGCACAGATACGCAGTATTTT. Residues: CASRRSTDTQYF.

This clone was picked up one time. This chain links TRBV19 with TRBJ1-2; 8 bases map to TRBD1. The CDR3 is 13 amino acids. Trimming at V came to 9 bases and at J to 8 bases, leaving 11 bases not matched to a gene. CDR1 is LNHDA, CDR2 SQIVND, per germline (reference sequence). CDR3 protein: CASRTRTGRGYTF. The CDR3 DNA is TGTGCCAGCCGAACCAGGACAGGGCGCGGCTACACCTTC.

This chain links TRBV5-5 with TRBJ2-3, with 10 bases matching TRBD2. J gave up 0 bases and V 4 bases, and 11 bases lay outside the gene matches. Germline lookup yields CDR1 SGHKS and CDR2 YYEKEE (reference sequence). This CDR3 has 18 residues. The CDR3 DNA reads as TGTGCCAGCAGCCCGTTCGTTATAGCGGGAGGTAGCACAGATACGCAGTATTTT. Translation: CASSPFVIAGGSTDTQYF.

The CDR3: CASSKALRVAGAYEQYF. The CDR3, as DNA: TGTGCCAGCAGCAAAGCGCTTAGGGTAGCGGGGGCCTACGAGCAGTACTTC. The chain uses TRBV21-1 and TRBJ2-7; the D segment call TRBD2 is taken from the table without a DNA check. TRBV21-1 is noted as a pseudogene. The CDR3 sequence is 17 residues long.

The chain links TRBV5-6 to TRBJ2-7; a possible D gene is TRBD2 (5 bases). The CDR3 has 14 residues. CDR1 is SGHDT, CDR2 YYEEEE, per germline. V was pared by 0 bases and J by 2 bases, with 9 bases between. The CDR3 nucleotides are TGTGCCAGCAGCTTGGCCGGGAACCCCTACGAGCAGTACGTC. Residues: CASSLAGNPYEQYV.

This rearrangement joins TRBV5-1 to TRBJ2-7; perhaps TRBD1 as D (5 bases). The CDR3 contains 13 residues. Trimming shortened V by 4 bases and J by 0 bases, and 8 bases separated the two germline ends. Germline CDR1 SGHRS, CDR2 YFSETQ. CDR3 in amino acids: CASSPDISYEQYF. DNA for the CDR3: TGCGCCAGCAGCCCGGACATCTCCTACGAGCAGTACTTC. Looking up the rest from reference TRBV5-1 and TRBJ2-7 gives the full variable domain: KAGVTQTPRYLIKTRGQQVTLSCSPISGHRSVSWYQQTPGQGLQFLFEYFSETQRNKGNFPGRFSGRQFSNSRSEMNVSTLELGDSALYLCASSPDISYEQYFGPGTRLTVT.

CDR3 in amino acids: CAWRYGAGNTIYF. The CDR3 bases are TGTGCCTGGAGATACGGGGCTGGAAACACCATATATTTT. V usage is TRBV30 and J usage is TRBJ1-3; D uncertain. Trimming shortened V by 3 bases and J by 2 bases, and 8 bases separated the two germline ends. The CDR3 is 13 residues long. Germline assignment: CDR1 GTSNPN and CDR2 SVGIG (reference sequence).

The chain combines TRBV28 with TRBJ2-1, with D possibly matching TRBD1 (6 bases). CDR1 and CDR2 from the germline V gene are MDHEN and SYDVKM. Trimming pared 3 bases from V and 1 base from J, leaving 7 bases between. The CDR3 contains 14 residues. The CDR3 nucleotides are TGTGCCAGCAGTTTTGGGACATCCTACAATGAGCAGTTCTTC. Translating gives CASSFGTSYNEQFF.

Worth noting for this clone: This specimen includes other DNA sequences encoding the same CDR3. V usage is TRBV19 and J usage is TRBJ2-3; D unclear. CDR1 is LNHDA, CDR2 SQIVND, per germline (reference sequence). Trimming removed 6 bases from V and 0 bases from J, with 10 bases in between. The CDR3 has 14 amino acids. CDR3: CASSIQASTDTQYF. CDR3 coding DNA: TGTGCCAGTAGCATCCAGGCTAGCACAGATACGCAGTATTTT.

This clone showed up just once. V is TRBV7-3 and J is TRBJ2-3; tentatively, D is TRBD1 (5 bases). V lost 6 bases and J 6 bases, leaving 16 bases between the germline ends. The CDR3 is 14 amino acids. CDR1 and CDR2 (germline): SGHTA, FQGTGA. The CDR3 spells CASSKNLGDDTQYF. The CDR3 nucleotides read TGTGCCAGCAGTAAGAACTTAGGGGATGATACGCAGTATTTT. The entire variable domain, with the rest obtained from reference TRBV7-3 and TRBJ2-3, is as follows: GAGVSQTPSNKVTEKGKYVELRCDPISGHTALYWYRQSLGQGPEFLIYFQGTGAADDSGLPNDRFFAVRPEGSVSTLKIQRTERGDSAVYLCASSKNLGDDTQYFGPGTRLTVL.

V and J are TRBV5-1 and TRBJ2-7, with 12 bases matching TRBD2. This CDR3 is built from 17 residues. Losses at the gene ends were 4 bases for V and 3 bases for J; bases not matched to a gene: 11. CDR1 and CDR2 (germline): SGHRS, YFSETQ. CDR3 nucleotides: TGCGCCAGCAGCCCAACTAGCGGGGGGCGGGTTCGCTACGAGCAGTACTTC. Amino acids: CASSPTSGGRVRYEQYF. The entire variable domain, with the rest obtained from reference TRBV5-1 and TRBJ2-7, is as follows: KAGVTQTPRYLIKTRGQQVTLSCSPISGHRSVSWYQQTPGQGLQFLFEYFSETQRNKGNFPGRFSGRQFSNSRSEMNVSTLELGDSALYLCASSPTSGGRVRYEQYFGPGTRLTVT.

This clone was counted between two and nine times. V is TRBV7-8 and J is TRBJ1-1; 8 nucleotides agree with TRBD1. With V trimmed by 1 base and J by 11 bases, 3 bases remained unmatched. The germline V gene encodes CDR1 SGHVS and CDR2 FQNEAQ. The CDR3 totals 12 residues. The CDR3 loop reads CASSLGTGFAFF. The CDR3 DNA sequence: TGTGCCAGCAGCTTAGGGACAGGGTTCGCTTTCTTT. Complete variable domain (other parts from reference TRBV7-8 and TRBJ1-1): GAGVSQSPRYKVAKRGQDVALRCDPISGHVSLFWYQQALGQGPEFLTYFQNEAQLDKSGLPSDRFFAERPEGSVSTLKIQRTQQEDSAVYLCASSLGTGFAFFGQGTRLTVV.

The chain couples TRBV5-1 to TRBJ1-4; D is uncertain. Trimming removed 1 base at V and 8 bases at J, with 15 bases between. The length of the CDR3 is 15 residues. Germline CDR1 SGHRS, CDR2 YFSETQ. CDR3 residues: CASSLSPDSREKLFF. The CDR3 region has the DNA TGCGCCAGCAGCTTGAGTCCCGATTCCAGAGAAAAACTGTTTTTT.

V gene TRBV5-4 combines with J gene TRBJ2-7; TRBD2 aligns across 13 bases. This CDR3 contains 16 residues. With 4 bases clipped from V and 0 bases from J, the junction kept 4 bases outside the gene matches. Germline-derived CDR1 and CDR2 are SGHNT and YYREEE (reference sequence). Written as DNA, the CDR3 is TGTGCCAGCAGCGCGGGACTAGCGGGACTCTCCTACGAGCAGTACGTC. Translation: CASSAGLAGLSYEQYV.

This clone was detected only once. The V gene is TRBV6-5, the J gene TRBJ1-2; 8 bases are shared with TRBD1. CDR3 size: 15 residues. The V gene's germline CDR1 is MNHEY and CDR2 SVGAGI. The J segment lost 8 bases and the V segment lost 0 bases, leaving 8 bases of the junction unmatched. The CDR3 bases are TGTGCCAGCAGTTACTCAACAGGGGGGACTGTGGGCTACACCTTC. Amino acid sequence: CASSYSTGGTVGYTF.

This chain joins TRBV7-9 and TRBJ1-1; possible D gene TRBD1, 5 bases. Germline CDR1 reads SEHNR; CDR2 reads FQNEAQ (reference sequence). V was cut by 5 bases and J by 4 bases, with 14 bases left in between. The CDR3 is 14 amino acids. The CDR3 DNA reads TGTGCCAGCAGCCCCAGGGCAGCAGGCACTGAAGCTTTCTTT. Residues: CASSPRAAGTEAFF. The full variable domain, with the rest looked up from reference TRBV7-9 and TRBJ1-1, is DTGVSQNPRHKITKRGQNVTFRCDPISEHNRLYWYRQTLGQGPEFLTYFQNEAQLEKSRLLSDRFSAERPKGSFSTLEIQRTEQGDSAMYLCASSPRAAGTEAFFGQGTRLTVV.